The TCR beta chain described here comes from a study of metastatic and nonmetastatic thyroid tumors (dated by TCRdb to about 2020). Study-wide context: The researchers compared repertoires between peripheral blood samples and tumor or nodule tissue samples from patients with malignant or benign thyroid disease.

Before undergoing thyroid surgery, none of the patients had been given any kind of treatment. Patient clinical samples collected from the early 2010s to the late 2010s were retrospectively analysed using T-cell receptor beta sequencing. The CDR3 runs 11 amino acids, cysteine and phenylalanine included. Of all the DNA, just the CDR3 is kept, 33 bases in frame from base 1. The germline V gene provides CDR1 SGHTA and CDR2 FQGNSA. Trimming removed 7 bases from V and 10 bases from J; the gene matches leave 4 bases unexplained. Overall results and qualifications from the work: TCR beta diversity was reported as significantly higher in malignant tumors than in benign nodules, in both blood and tumor samples.

In the case of this clone: Its antigen is still unknown. It has no much larger one-base neighbor in the sample; base qualities were not kept.

Libraries were constructed by PCR. Instrument on record: Illumina HiSeq 4000. High-throughput sequencing was used to profile the TCR beta-chain CDR3 region of every patient. Per the source publication's procedure: The researchers built a classifier to tell apart papillary thyroid cancer patients with distant metastasis, based on CDR3 differences among clinicopathological groups. The Shannon index was used to measure repertoire diversity, and the Morisita-Horn index was used to measure how similar tumor and blood repertoires were. The public reads were reanalyzed by TCRdb: fastp trimming at Q25, MiXCR alignment, in-frame beta chains only. TCRdb's processing, not the authors', yielded these V and J calls. Counted in this sample were under 9,500 clones; over 25% of them appeared once. Approximately 13% of the sample goes to the ten largest clones.

The rearranged chain carries TRBV7-2 and TRBJ2-1, and TRBD1 aligns with 7 junction nucleotides. The clonotype was recovered from a female donor with papillary thyroid cancer or a benign thyroid nodule (not recorded which). Some clones in this sample may be carry-over from other donors' samples. Sequences were obtained from adjacent normal tissue. CDR3 loop: CASTQDREQFF. The bases read TGTGCCAGCACCCAGGACAGGGAGCAGTTCTTC.